The TCR beta chain under discussion was sequenced for a study of cytomegalovirus exposure and HLA in healthy donors. Study-wide points: An assumption of roughly uniform sequencing depth across donors underlay the presence/absence analyses. Further analysis, carried out later, found HLA-associated TCR beta chains more clonally expanded than equally common other chains. Most TCR beta V segments were productive about 90% or about 30% of the time in an earlier analysis.

A remark on this clone: Its antigen is not known.

PCR involved 60 Vbeta and 13 Jbeta primers. The data were produced by immunoSEQ multiplex PCR, yet TCRdb's version contains in-frame clones alone and is incomplete. The sample contains approximately 200,000 clones, just under 80% of which appear only once. Germline V gives CDR1 SGDLS, CDR2 YYNGEE. Trimming cost V 3 bases and J 5 bases, with 14 bases left between them. The CDR3 extends over 15 amino acids. The rearrangement uses TRBV9 and TRBJ1-4, with D maybe TRBD1 (6 bases). Sequenced sample: PBMCs. The receptor was derived from a woman aged 30 to 39 in good health and CMV-seropositive. In nucleotides, the CDR3 is TGTGCCAGCAGCGACGACAGGATGAGAAATGAAAAACTGTTTTTT. Amino acids: CASSDDRMRNEKLFF.